Listed below are T cell receptor beta chains from one sample, sequenced in a study of PD-L1 blockade in urothelial cancer. The repertoire was sequenced with immunoSEQ multiplex PCR; TCRdb's copy has only in-frame clones and lacks some. The data hold 30,000 to 35,000 clones, with 75% to 85% observed a single time. Sample: PBMCs, taken around atezolizumab (anti-PD-L1) treatment. Receptors originate from a man in his sixties with urothelial cancer. Both conserved end residues are part of each CDR3. D genes are given only for firm matches. Clone size appears in some rows only: once, few, many, or a class for an expanded clone.

J gene: TRBJ2-5; D gene: TRBD2; V gene: TRBV7-6; clone size: .; CDR3 protein: CASSATSGGEVTQYF; CDR3 DNA: TGTGCCAGCAGCGCGACTAGCGGGGGGGAGGTGACCCAGTACTTC
J gene: TRBJ2-1; D gene: TRBD2; V gene: TRBV5-1; clone size: .; CDR3 protein: CASSLGLAGVERFF; CDR3 DNA: TGCGCCAGCAGCTTAGGACTAGCGGGAGTCGAGCGGTTCTTC
J gene: TRBJ2-5; D gene: .; V gene: TRBV5-1; clone size: medium-sized; CDR3 protein: CASSPAPGRRETQYF; CDR3 DNA: TGCGCCAGCAGCCCGGCACCGGGGAGGCGGGAGACCCAGTACTTC
J gene: TRBJ2-6; D gene: .; V gene: TRBV7-2; clone size: .; CDR3 protein: CASSIGVSGANVLTF; CDR3 DNA: TGTGCCAGCAGCATAGGAGTCTCTGGGGCCAACGTCCTGACTTTC
J gene: TRBJ2-7; D gene: TRBD1; V gene: TRBV29-1; clone size: .; CDR3 protein: CSVTGGLSYEQYF; CDR3 DNA: TGCAGCGTTACAGGGGGCCTTTCCTACGAGCAGTACTTC
J gene: TRBJ2-7; D gene: TRBD2; V gene: TRBV29-1; clone size: .; CDR3 protein: CSVEGSGSYEQYF; CDR3 DNA: TGCAGCGTTGAAGGTAGCGGGAGCTACGAGCAGTACTTC
J gene: TRBJ1-1; D gene: .; V gene: TRBV7-9; clone size: .; CDR3 protein: CASSLILTGAFF; CDR3 DNA: TGTGCCAGCAGCTTAATCTTGACAGGAGCTTTCTTT
J gene: TRBJ2-1; D gene: TRBD1; V gene: TRBV5-1; clone size: .; CDR3 protein: CASSERTGGNEQFF; CDR3 DNA: TGCGCCAGCAGCGAGAGGACAGGGGGCAATGAGCAGTTCTTC
J gene: TRBJ2-5; D gene: TRBD1; V gene: TRBV7-3; clone size: .; CDR3 protein: CASSRTGKETQYF; CDR3 DNA: TGTGCCAGCAGCAGGACAGGGAAAGAGACCCAGTACTTC
J gene: TRBJ1-1; D gene: .; V gene: TRBV18; clone size: .; CDR3 protein: CASSPLGHNTEAFF; CDR3 DNA: TGTGCCAGCTCACCACTTGGCCATAACACTGAAGCTTTCTTT
J gene: TRBJ1-2; D gene: .; V gene: TRBV5-5; clone size: .; CDR3 protein: CASGRGAYYGYTF; CDR3 DNA: TGTGCCAGCGGCCGGGGGGCCTACTATGGCTACACCTTC
J gene: TRBJ2-7; D gene: TRBD2; V gene: TRBV18; clone size: .; CDR3 protein: CASSPPGLAGGSMSYEQYF; CDR3 DNA: TGTGCCAGCTCACCACCGGGTCTAGCGGGAGGCTCGATGTCCTACGAGCAGTACTTC
J gene: TRBJ2-3; D gene: TRBD2; V gene: TRBV7-2; clone size: .; CDR3 protein: CASSRRTSGASKGADTQYF; CDR3 DNA: TGTGCCAGCAGCCGAAGGACTAGCGGAGCATCGAAGGGTGCAGATACGCAGTATTTT
J gene: TRBJ1-5; D gene: TRBD1; V gene: TRBV29-1; clone size: once; CDR3 protein: CSVAQGDNQPQHF; CDR3 DNA: TGCAGCGTCGCTCAGGGGGACAATCAGCCCCAGCATTTT
J gene: TRBJ2-7; D gene: TRBD2; V gene: TRBV7-3; clone size: .; CDR3 protein: CASSLGGGGYEQYF; CDR3 DNA: TGTGCCAGCAGCTTAGGTGGGGGAGGGTACGAGCAGTACTTC
J gene: TRBJ1-5; D gene: .; V gene: TRBV10-3; clone size: .; CDR3 protein: CAISEGWAGVNQPQHF; CDR3 DNA: TGTGCCATCAGTGAAGGATGGGCAGGGGTCAATCAGCCCCAGCATTTT
J gene: TRBJ2-2; D gene: TRBD1; V gene: TRBV10-3; clone size: .; CDR3 protein: CAISGTGGSTGELFF; CDR3 DNA: TGTGCCATCAGTGGGACAGGGGGCAGCACCGGGGAGCTGTTTTTT